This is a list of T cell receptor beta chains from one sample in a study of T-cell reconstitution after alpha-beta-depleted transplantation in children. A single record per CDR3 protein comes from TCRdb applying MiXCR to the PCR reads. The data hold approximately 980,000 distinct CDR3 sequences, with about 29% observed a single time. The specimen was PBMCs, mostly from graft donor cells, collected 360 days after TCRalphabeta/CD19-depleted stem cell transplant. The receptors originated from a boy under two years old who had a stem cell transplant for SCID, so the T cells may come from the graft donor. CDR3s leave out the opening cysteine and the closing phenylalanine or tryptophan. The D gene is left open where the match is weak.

CDR3: ASSAEERRGNTIY; D: .; V: TRBV4-1
CDR3: SASSSGGLAGGIDTQY; D: TRBD2; V: TRBV20-1
CDR3: ASSLDIRLTDTQY; D: .; V: TRBV5-1
CDR3: ASSLDGHANTGELF; D: .; V: TRBV5-1
CDR3: ASSPRTQGGYEQY; D: .; V: TRBV7-2
CDR3: SVRVIGTVPPGPGAF; D: .; V: TRBV29-1
CDR3: ASSPYTRTYGYT; D: .; V: TRBV7-2
CDR3: ASSRGTESLLYSYEQY; D: .; V: TRBV5-1
CDR3: ASSFKGEPTDTQY; D: .; V: TRBV7-6
CDR3: TSSSSNSGGALVFYEQY; D: TRBD2; V: TRBV12-3/TRBV12-4
CDR3: ASGGWETQY; D: .; V: TRBV28
CDR3: AIRVEGRETQY; D: .; V: TRBV10-3
CDR3: ASSLLGAMNTEAF; D: .; V: TRBV12-3/TRBV12-4
CDR3: ASSSDPGYGTEAF; D: .; V: TRBV7-2
CDR3: ASSLADLNTGELF; D: .; V: TRBV5-1
CDR3: ASSLAVGANTEAF; D: .; V: TRBV7-9
CDR3: ASSSDYSNQPQH; D: .; V: TRBV11-1